These 13 T cell receptor beta chains were sequenced from one sample in a study of T cell responses to AZD1222 COVID-19 vaccine. Produced via immunoSEQ multiplex PCR; TCRdb's table is partial and in-frame only. This table holds 120,000 to 150,000 clones, around 90% found once. The sample consisted of peripheral blood, taken 28 days after the second AZD1222 dose. Source of these receptors: an adult who received the AZD1222 COVID-19 vaccine.

The chain uses TRBV11-3 and TRBJ2-2; TRBD1 aligns across 9 bases. The CDR3 covers 19 residues. V trimming: 4 bases; J trimming: 3 bases; junction bases outside the gene matches: 15. The V gene's germline CDR1 is SGHNT and CDR2 YENEEA. CDR3: CASSSLGVWGQGDTGELFF. CDR3 nucleotide sequence: TGTGCCAGCAGCTCCCTTGGGGTCTGGGGACAGGGCGACACCGGGGAGCTGTTTTTT.

The chain couples TRBV5-1 to TRBJ2-1; D uncertain. V gave up 0 bases and J gave up 0 bases, with 1 base separating them. This CDR3 has 13 residues. From germline, CDR1 is SGHRS and CDR2 YFSETQ. The CDR3 sequence is CASSLDSYNEQFF. Here the CDR3 DNA reads TGCGCCAGCAGCTTGGACTCCTACAATGAGCAGTTCTTC.

Concerning this clone: An end of the junction does not agree with germline; a read error may underlie this. The sample holds other DNA sequences that translate to the same CDR3. This rearrangement joins TRBV7-9 to TRBJ1-2; D is unclear. Germline loops: CDR1 SEHNR, CDR2 FQNEAQ (reference sequence). The CDR3 extends over 16 amino acids. The DNA of the CDR3 is TGCGCCAGCAGCTTAGGAGGTACGGGCCCGCTCTATGGCTACACCTTC. Its translation: CASSLGGTGPLYGYTF. Together with reference TRBV7-9 and TRBJ1-2, the CDR3 gives the full variable domain: DTGVSQNPRHKITKRGQNVTFRCDPISEHNRLYWYRQTLGQGPEFLTYFQNEAQLEKSRLLSDRFSAERPKGSFSTLEIQRTEQGDSAMYLCASSLGGTGPLYGYTFGSGTRLTVV.

This chain connects TRBV20-1 to TRBJ2-1, with 8 positions matching TRBD2. CDR3 length: 11 amino acids. Germline V gene sequence: CDR1 DFQATT, CDR2 SNEGSKA (reference sequence). Trimming took 0 bases from V and 15 from J; bases not matched to a gene: 4. The CDR3 protein is CSAREAGVAFF. The CDR3 DNA sequence: TGCAGTGCTAGAGAAGCGGGAGTTGCGTTCTTC.

The chain recombines TRBV4-3 with TRBJ1-1; the D is unclear. The CDR3 contains 16 residues. Germline CDR1 is LGHNA and CDR2 is YSLEER. Trimming cost V 0 bases and J 5 bases, with 16 bases left between them. Here the CDR3 reads CASSQDRRVRQTEAFF. The DNA for the CDR3 is TGCGCCAGCAGCCAAGATAGGCGGGTCCGGCAGACTGAAGCTTTCTTT.

This sequence joins TRBV4-2 and TRBJ2-3, with 8 bases fitting TRBD2. Germline values: CDR1 LGHNA, CDR2 YNFKEQ. V shed 3 bases and J 8 bases; nucleotides not matched to a gene: 7. The CDR3 length is 14 residues. As DNA, the CDR3 is TGTGCCAGCAGCCAGTCGGGACTAGAGGCTACGCAGTATTTT. As protein: CASSQSGLEATQYF.

V is TRBV5-6 and J is TRBJ1-1, with TRBD1 identical over 7 bases. The V gene end was trimmed by 0 bases and the J gene end by 4 bases; junction bases not matched to a gene: 6. The CDR3 totals 15 residues. Germline loops: CDR1 SGHDT, CDR2 YYEEEE. The CDR3, as DNA: TGTGCCAGCAGCTTGGCGGGACAGCTGCCCACTGAAGCTTTCTTT. Amino acids: CASSLAGQLPTEAFF.

This clone was picked up one time. The chain employs TRBV5-4 and TRBJ2-3; D might be TRBD1 (5 bases). Looked up from germline, CDR1 is SGHNT and CDR2 is YYREEE (reference sequence). The CDR3 contains 15 residues. V was cut by 2 bases and J by 4 bases, with 14 bases left in between. CDR3 coding DNA: TGTGCCAGCAGCTTTGCAGGGTCATTGTCAGATACGCAGTATTTT. Its translation: CASSFAGSLSDTQYF.

This chain joins TRBV24-1 and TRBJ1-2; D gene ambiguous. The CDR3 runs 15 residues. V was trimmed by 7 bases and J by 8 bases, leaving 22 bases between them. Germline CDR1 and CDR2: KGHDR and SFDVKD. CDR3 residues: CATSSSGRPGEGYTF. The CDR3 region has the DNA TGTGCCACCAGCTCATCCGGAAGGCCGGGAGAGGGCTACACCTTC.

The chain is built from TRBV21-1 and TRBJ1-1; the table's D call of TRBD1 was not tested on the DNA. TRBV21-1 is listed as a pseudogene. This CDR3 is built from 13 residues. The CDR3 loop is CASSTGQGERAFF. In DNA, the CDR3 is TGTGCCAGCAGCACTGGACAGGGTGAGAGGGCTTTCTTT.

The chain recombines TRBV6-1 with TRBJ1-6; D gene unclear. Deletions cut 2 bases from V and 9 bases from J, with 8 bases between. The germline V gene has CDR1 MNHNS and CDR2 SASEGT. This CDR3 contains 13 residues. CDR3 coding DNA: TGTGCCAGCAGTGAAAGTCGGGTTTCACCCCTCCACTTT. This gives the protein CASSESRVSPLHF.

V gene TRBV5-4 combines with J gene TRBJ1-1, with TRBD1 as a possible D gene (5 bases). This CDR3 region has 14 residues. CDR1 and CDR2 (germline): SGHNT, YYREEE (reference sequence). V gave up 9 bases and J gave up 4 bases, with 19 bases separating them. DNA of the CDR3: TGTGCCACCAAACCGGGGGACGGCGGCACTGAAGCTTTCTTT. This gives the protein CATKPGDGGTEAFF.

The genes are TRBV7-2 and TRBJ1-5, with D perhaps TRBD1 (5 bases). This CDR3 spans 15 amino acids. Trimming took 1 base from V and 7 from J, leaving 14 bases between them. Germline assignment: CDR1 SGHTA and CDR2 FQGNSA. DNA for the CDR3: TGTGCCAGCAGCTTAGTGTGGCAGGGCGGACAGCCCCAGCATTTT. Its translation: CASSLVWQGGQPQHF.